This T cell receptor beta chain is drawn from a study of Ad26.COV2.S vaccination and SARS-CoV-2 variants. Treatment of the sample: approximately 18 received Ad26.COV2.S at low or high dose, single or two shots; roughly 5 received placebo; per-sample allocation not given. Day 63 after the first injection of vaccine or placebo was the sampling time. Only in-frame clones appear in the TCRdb table, and some are missing; sequencing was by immunoSEQ multiplex PCR. Among about 470,000 clones listed, roughly 91% were seen once. The V gene lost 2 bases and the J gene lost 8 bases, with 13 bases spanning the gap. The CDR3 covers 14 residues. Germline V gene data show CDR1 as MNHEY and CDR2 as SVGAGI.

The receptor comes from a person between 18 and 59 years old who received the Ad26.COV2.S COVID-19 vaccine or a placebo. The specimen was peripheral blood, collected in a trial of Ad26.COV2.S vaccine versus placebo. The chain joins TRBV6-5 to TRBJ2-1; D unresolved. CDR3 amino acids: CASSYKDRIYEQFF. Written as DNA, the CDR3 is TGTGCCAGCAGTTACAAGGACCGTATATATGAGCAGTTCTTC.